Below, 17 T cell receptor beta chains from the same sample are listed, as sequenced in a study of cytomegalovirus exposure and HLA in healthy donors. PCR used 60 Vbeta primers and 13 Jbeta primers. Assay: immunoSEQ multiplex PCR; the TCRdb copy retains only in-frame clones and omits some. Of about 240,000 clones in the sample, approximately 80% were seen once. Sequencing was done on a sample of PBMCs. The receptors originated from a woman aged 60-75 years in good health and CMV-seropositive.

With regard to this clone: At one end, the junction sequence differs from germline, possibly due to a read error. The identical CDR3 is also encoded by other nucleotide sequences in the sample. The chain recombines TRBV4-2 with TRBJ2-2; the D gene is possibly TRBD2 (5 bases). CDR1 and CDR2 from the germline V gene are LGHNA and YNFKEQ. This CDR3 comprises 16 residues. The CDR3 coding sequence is TGTGCCAGCAGCTACCACGCCCAGACGAACACCGGGGAGCTGTTCTTT. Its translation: CASSYHAQTNTGELFF.

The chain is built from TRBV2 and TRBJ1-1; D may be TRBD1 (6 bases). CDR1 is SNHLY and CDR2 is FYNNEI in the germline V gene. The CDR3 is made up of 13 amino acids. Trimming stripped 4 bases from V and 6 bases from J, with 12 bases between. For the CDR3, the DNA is TGTGCCAGCAGTGGTCTACAGGGCGCTGAAGCTTTCTTT. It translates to CASSGLQGAEAFF. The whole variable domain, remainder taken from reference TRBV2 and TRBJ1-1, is EPEVTQTPSHQVTQMGQEVILRCVPISNHLYFYWYRQILGQKVEFLVSFYNNEISEKSEIFDDQFSVERPDGSNFTLKIRSTKLEDSAMYFCASSGLQGAEAFFGQGTRLTVV.

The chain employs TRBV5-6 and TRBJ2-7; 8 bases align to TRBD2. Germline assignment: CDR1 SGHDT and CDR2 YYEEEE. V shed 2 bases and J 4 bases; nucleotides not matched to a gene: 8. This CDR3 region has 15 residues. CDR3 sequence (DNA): TGTGCCAGCAGCTTCAGCGGGAGATCTGATTACGAGCAGTACTTC. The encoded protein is CASSFSGRSDYEQYF.

The CDR3 coding sequence is TGCGCCAGCACTTTTAGGACAGGAAACACTGAAGCTTTCTTT. Its translation: CASTFRTGNTEAFF. The J gene is TRBJ1-1, the V gene TRBV10-2; 7 bases line up with TRBD1. The V gene end was trimmed by 7 bases and the J gene end by 2 bases; junction bases not matched to a gene: 7. The CDR3 covers 14 residues. Germline-derived CDR1 and CDR2 are WSHSY and SAAADI.

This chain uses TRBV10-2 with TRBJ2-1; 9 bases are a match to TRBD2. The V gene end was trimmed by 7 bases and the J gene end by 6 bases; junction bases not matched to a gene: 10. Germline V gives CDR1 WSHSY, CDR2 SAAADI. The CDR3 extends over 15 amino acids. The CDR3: CASKSEGAGGNEQFF. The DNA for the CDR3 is TGCGCCAGCAAAAGTGAGGGAGCGGGAGGCAATGAGCAGTTCTTC.

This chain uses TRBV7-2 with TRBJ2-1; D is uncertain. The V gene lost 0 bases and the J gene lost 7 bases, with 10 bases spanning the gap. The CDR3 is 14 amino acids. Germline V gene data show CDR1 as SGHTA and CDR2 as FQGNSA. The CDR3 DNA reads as TGTGCCAGCAGCTTAGCCGCGGCGTGGAATGAGCAGTTCTTC. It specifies CASSLAAAWNEQFF.

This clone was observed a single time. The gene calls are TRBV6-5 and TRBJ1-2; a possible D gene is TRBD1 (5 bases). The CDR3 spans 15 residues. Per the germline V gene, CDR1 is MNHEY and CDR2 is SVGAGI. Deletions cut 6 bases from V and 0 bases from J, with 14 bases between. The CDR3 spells CASRWDSRANYGYTF. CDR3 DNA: TGTGCCAGCAGATGGGACTCCCGAGCTAACTATGGCTACACCTTC.

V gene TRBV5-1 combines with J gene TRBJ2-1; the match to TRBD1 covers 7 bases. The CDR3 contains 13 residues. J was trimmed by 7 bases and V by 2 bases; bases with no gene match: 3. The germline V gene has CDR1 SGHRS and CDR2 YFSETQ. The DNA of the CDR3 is TGCGCCAGCAGCTTTCAGGGGGATAATGAGCAGTTCTTC. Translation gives CASSFQGDNEQFF.

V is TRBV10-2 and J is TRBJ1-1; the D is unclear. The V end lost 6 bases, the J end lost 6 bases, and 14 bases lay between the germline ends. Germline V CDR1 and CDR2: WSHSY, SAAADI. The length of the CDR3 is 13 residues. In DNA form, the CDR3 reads TGCGCCAGCAGGTTGGCAGGTCTGGCTGAAGCTTTCTTT. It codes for CASRLAGLAEAFF.

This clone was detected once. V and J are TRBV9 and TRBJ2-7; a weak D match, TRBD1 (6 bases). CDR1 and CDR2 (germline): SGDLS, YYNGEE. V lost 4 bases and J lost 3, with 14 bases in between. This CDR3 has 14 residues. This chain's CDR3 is CASSPGQTGYEQYF. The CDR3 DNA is TGTGCCAGCAGCCCCGGACAGACCGGCTACGAGCAGTACTTC.

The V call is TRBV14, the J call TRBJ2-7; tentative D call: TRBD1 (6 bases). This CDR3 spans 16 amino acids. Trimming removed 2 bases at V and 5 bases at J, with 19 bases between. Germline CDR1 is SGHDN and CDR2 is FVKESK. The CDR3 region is CASSQPTGSFFDEQYF. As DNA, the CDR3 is TGTGCCAGCAGCCAACCGACAGGAAGTTTTTTCGACGAGCAGTACTTC.

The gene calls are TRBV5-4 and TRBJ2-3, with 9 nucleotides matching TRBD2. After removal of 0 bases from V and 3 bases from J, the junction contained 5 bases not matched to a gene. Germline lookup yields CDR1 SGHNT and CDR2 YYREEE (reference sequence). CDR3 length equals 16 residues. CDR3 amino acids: CASSLVIAGATDTQYF. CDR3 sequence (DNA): TGTGCCAGCAGCTTGGTAATAGCGGGAGCGACAGATACGCAGTATTTT.

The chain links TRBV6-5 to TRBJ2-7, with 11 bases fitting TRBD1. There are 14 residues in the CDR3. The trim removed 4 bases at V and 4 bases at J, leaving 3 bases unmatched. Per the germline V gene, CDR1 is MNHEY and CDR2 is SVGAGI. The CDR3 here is CASSFGTGGYEQYF. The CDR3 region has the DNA TGTGCCAGCAGTTTCGGGACAGGGGGGTACGAGCAGTACTTC.

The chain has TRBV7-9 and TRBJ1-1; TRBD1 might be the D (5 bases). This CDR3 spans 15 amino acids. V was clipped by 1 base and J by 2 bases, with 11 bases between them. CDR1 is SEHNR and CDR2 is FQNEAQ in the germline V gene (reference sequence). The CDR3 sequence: CASSLEGMGNTEAFF. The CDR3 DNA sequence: TGTGCCAGCAGCTTAGAGGGGATGGGAAACACTGAAGCTTTCTTT.

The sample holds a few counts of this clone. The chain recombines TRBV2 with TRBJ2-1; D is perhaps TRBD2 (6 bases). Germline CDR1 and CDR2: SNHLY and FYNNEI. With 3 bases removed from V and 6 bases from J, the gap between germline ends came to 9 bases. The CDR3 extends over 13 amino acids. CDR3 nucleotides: TGTGCCAGCAGTGAGGGGACTCCCAATGAGCAGTTCTTC. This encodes CASSEGTPNEQFF.

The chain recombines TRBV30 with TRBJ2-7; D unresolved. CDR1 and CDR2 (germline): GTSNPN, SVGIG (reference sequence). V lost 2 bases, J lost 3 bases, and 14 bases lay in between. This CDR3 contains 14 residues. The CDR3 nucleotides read TGTGCCTGGAGTCCTCAAACTCTGAACTACGAGCAGTACTTC. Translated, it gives CAWSPQTLNYEQYF.

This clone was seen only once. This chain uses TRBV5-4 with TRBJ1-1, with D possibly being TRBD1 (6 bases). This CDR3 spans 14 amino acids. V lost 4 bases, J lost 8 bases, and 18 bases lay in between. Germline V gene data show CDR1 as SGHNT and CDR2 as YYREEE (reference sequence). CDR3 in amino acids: CASSQGLTDSEAFF. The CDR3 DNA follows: TGTGCCAGCAGCCAAGGATTGACGGACAGCGAAGCTTTCTTT.